Included here is one TCR beta chain sequence, with context. Its antigen is as yet unknown. This CDR3 is 17 amino acids long. Germline V gives CDR1 SGHRS, CDR2 YFSETQ. Trimming removed 4 bases from V and 0 bases from J; junction bases left unmatched: 6. The entry originates in a study of shared clonotypes between healthy human individuals. Study-wide results and caveats: On the whole, naive subsets had larger estimated richness than memory subsets had. Several donors had approximately 4.6% of their naive CD4 clonotypes in common. Rarefaction exposed incomplete sorted-subset sequencing despite large depth.

Per the original data handling: Filtering differed because ImmunoSEQ produced junction-only sequences that carried no quality scores. Only in-frame clones appear in the TCRdb table, and some are missing; sequencing was by immunoSEQ multiplex PCR. V and J calls and clone size come straight from that table; D and trimming were deduced from the DNA. The table shows approximately 1.1 million clones, with 78% occurring only once. This chain joins TRBV5-1 and TRBJ1-5; TRBD1 aligns across 11 bases. The clonotype was recovered from a man younger than 30 in good health. Some clones in this sample may be carry-over from other donors' samples. Sample: memory CD4+ T cells from PBMCs. The sample's subset: CD45RA-negative fraction. The CDR3 here is CASSPGTGGLSNQPQHF. The CDR3 DNA sequence: TGCGCCAGCAGCCCAGGGACAGGGGGGCTTAGCAATCAGCCCCAGCATTTT.